The clone carrying this TCR beta chain came up many times. The antigen is unknown. Germline CDR1 and CDR2: MNHNS and SASEGT. The CDR3 runs to 15 residues. The trim removed 6 bases at V and 5 bases at J, leaving 9 bases unmatched. Regions amplified from RNA transcripts were the TCR beta CDR3 regions. HTBI primers drove first-round RT-PCR of the TCR CDR3. TCRdb re-called the multiplex PCR reads through MiXCR, storing one row per CDR3 protein. The repertoire has hundreds of thousands of distinct CDR3 sequences, 15% to 19% of them found once; the top ten carry roughly 7.7%. This specimen comes from a study of T cells in Graves' hyperthyroidism and ophthalmopathy. Aged 18 to 65, the patients had hyperthyroidism that was newly diagnosed and had lasted under 2 months. Study conclusions and caveats: Most clonotypes expanded in the thyroid (above 0.001) were also present in blood.

The chain has TRBV6-1 and TRBJ2-3, with 9 bases that match TRBD2. The sample was blood. The receptor was isolated from a woman under 30 with Graves' hyperthyroidism. CDR3 DNA sequence: TGTGCCAGCAGGCTCAGCGGGGGGCATATAGATACGCAGTATTTT. Its protein is CASRLSGGHIDTQYF.